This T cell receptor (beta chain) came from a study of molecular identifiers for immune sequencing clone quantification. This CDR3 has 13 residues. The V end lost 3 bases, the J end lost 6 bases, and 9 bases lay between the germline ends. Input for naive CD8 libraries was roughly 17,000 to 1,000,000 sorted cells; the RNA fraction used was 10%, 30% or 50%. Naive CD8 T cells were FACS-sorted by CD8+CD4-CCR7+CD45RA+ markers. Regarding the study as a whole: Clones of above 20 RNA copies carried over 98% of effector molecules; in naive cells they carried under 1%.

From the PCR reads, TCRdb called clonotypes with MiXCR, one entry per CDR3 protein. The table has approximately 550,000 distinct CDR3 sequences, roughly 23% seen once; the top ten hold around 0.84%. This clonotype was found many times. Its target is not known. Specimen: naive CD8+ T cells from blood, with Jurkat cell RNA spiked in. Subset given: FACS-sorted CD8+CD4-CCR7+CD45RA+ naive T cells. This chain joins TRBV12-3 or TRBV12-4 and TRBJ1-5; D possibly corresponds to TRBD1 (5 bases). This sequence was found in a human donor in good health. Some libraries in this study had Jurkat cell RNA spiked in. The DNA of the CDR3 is TGTGCCAGCAGTTTGACGGGGCGTCAGCCCCAGCATTTT. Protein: CASSLTGRQPQHF.